Listed below are T cell receptor beta chains from one sample, sequenced in a study of T cell changes during pregnancy in multiple sclerosis. The data were produced by immunoSEQ multiplex PCR, yet TCRdb's version contains in-frame clones alone and is incomplete. The data contain around 70,000 clones, roughly 92% of them singletons. Sequenced here: peripheral blood, sampled in the first trimester of pregnancy. These receptors originate from a female donor in good health, enrolled as a control in a pregnancy study. The CDR3 runs from the conserved cysteine through the conserved F or W. D genes are given only for firm matches. Rows give clone size only sometimes, using once, few, many, or a class for an expanded clone.

TRBV6-6,TRBD2,TRBJ2-7,.,TGTGCCAGCAGTTTTCGGGATCGGGAGGGCCTCGAGCAGTACTTC,CASSFRDREGLEQYF
TRBV7-6,.,TRBJ2-5,.,TGTGCCAGCAGGACGCAGGTCGGAGAGACCCAGTACTTC,CASRTQVGETQYF
TRBV15,.,TRBJ2-1,few,TGTGCCACCTCGAGTTCGTCGGGAGAGGGTAATGAGCAGTTCTTC,CATSSSSGEGNEQFF
TRBV28,TRBD1,TRBJ2-2,.,TGTGCCAGCAGCCGATGGGACAGGGGAACCGGGGAGCTGTTTTTT,CASSRWDRGTGELFF
TRBV25-1,.,TRBJ2-3,.,TGTGCCAGCAGTGAAAAGAGTAGCCCCCTCACAGATACGCAGTATTTT,CASSEKSSPLTDTQYF
TRBV11-2,TRBD1,TRBJ2-7,once,TGTGCCAGCAGCTTAGATGGGACAGGGTACTACGAGCAGTACTTC,CASSLDGTGYYEQYF
TRBV5-1,TRBD2,TRBJ2-1,.,TGCGCCAGCTGGGGGACTAGCGGGAGCATCCCTGAGCGGTTCTTC,CASWGTSGSIPERFF
TRBV5-4,.,TRBJ1-5,.,TGTGCCAGCAGTTCGGGACTAGGCAATCAGCCCCAGCATTTT,CASSSGLGNQPQHF
TRBV18,.,TRBJ2-2,.,TGTGCCAGCTCACCACGGAGGCCCGGTAGCGGGGAGCTGTTTTTT,CASSPRRPGSGELFF
TRBV30,.,TRBJ1-1,few,TGTGCCTGGATGGCAGGTAGCGGGACCACTGAAGCTTTCTTT,CAWMAGSGTTEAFF
TRBV7-8,.,TRBJ2-1,.,TGTGCCAGCAGCACGACAGTTGGGGTGGATGAGCAGTTCTTC,CASSTTVGVDEQFF
TRBV19,TRBD1,TRBJ1-1,.,TGTGCCAGTAGTTCGAGGACAGGGGCGGGTGAAGTACGGGGTGAAGCTTTCTTT,CASSSRTGAGEVRGEAFF
TRBV7-9,TRBD1,TRBJ2-7,.,TGTGCCAGCAGCGACAGGGCCGAGCAGTACTTC,CASSDRAEQYF
TRBV5-1,TRBD1,TRBJ1-4,.,TGCGCCAGCAGCCCGGGACAGGGGACGGGGGAAAAACTGTTTTTT,CASSPGQGTGEKLFF
TRBV5-1,TRBD1,TRBJ2-2,once,TGCGCCAGCAACCCGGACAGGGGCGCGACCGGGGAGCTGTTTTTT,CASNPDRGATGELFF
TRBV18,.,TRBJ1-2,.,TGTGCCTCAGCGTCAATGAGCGATTCACATGGCTACACCTTC,CASASMSDSHGYTF
TRBV13,.,TRBJ2-5,.,TGTGCCAGCAGCTCCATCAGGGGAGGGCAAGAGACCCAGTACTTC,CASSSIRGGQETQYF
TRBV28,.,TRBJ2-3,.,TGTGCCACCTCCCGTGGCTGGGAGGGCACAGATACGCAGTATTTT,CATSRGWEGTDTQYF
TRBV5-8,.,TRBJ2-7,.,TGTGCCAGCAGCTTGGAATCTGCGCGATACTCCTACGAGCAGTACTTC,CASSLESARYSYEQYF
TRBV9,.,TRBJ1-1,.,TGTGCCAGCAGCCCCGCGGACCCGGGGACTGAAGCTTTCTTT,CASSPADPGTEAFF
TRBV2,TRBD1,TRBJ2-7,once,TGTGCCAGCAGGACAGGGGGCAAGTACGAGCAGTACTTC,CASRTGGKYEQYF
TRBV7-9,.,TRBJ2-2,.,TGTGCCAGCAGCTTAGCTTTGTCTAGGCCCGGGGAGCTGTTTTTT,CASSLALSRPGELFF
TRBV4-2,TRBD2,TRBJ2-4,.,TGTGCCAGCAGCCAAGATCCCATCGGGACTAGCGGGATCGACGCCAAAAACATTCAGTACTTC,CASSQDPIGTSGIDAKNIQYF
TRBV6-6,.,TRBJ1-2,.,TGTGCCAGCGGACGGGATAACTATGGCTACACCTTC,CASGRDNYGYTF
TRBV5-1,TRBD2,TRBJ2-5,.,TGCGCCAGCAGCCTTGATCGACTAGCTGAGTACCAAGAGACCCAGTACTTC,CASSLDRLAEYQETQYF
TRBV10-3,.,TRBJ2-1,.,TGTGCCACCTCAGACAGCTCCTACAATGAGCAGTTCTTC,CATSDSSYNEQFF
TRBV4-1,TRBD2,TRBJ2-1,once,TGCGCCAGCAGCCAAGAACTAGCGGGATCCTACAATGAGCAGTTCTTC,CASSQELAGSYNEQFF
TRBV12-5,.,TRBJ2-3,.,TGTGCTAGCTCACCAGGGAAGGCAGGCACAGATACGCAGTATTTT,CASSPGKAGTDTQYF
TRBV2,.,TRBJ2-7,.,TGTGCCAGCAGTGGAGAACCCTACGAGCAGTACTTC,CASSGEPYEQYF